One sample yielded the 11 T cell receptor beta chains listed below, sequenced in a study of blood T cell repertoires in COVID-19. Here immunoSEQ multiplex PCR was the method, and the copy in TCRdb shows in-frame clones only, minus some. The sample holds about 75,000 clones, about nine tenths seen once. Material for sequencing was peripheral blood. The receptors were sampled from a human donor in a cohort sampled during active COVID-19.

V is TRBV9 and J is TRBJ1-2; a possible D gene is TRBD1 (6 bases). V dropped 3 bases and J dropped 8 bases, with 11 bases sitting between them. Germline V lookup: CDR1 SGDLS, CDR2 YYNGEE. The CDR3 is made up of 12 amino acids. CDR3 in DNA: TGTGCCAGCAGCGGCACAGGGCACGGCTACACCTTC. Its translation: CASSGTGHGYTF.

The gene calls are TRBV18 and TRBJ2-1; a weak D match, TRBD2 (6 bases). Trimming stripped 4 bases from V and 10 bases from J, with 14 bases between. Germline values: CDR1 KGHSH, CDR2 LQKENI. This CDR3 spans 13 amino acids. CDR3 nucleotides: TGTGCCAGCTCACTAGAGAGCGGAGGGGAGCAGTTCTTC. Translated, it gives CASSLESGGEQFF.

The J gene is TRBJ1-1, the V gene TRBV14; 7 bases are a match to TRBD1. Germline CDR1 and CDR2: SGHDN and FVKESK. V dropped 4 bases and J dropped 3; count of bases not matched to a gene: 5. The CDR3 spans 14 residues. In DNA form, the CDR3 reads TGTGCCAGCAGCCCTTGGACAGGCTACACTGAAGCTTTCTTT. Its protein product is CASSPWTGYTEAFF.

The genes are TRBV19 and TRBJ1-6, with D uncertain. There are 13 residues in the CDR3. Trimming pared 11 bases from V and 5 bases from J, leaving 13 bases between. CDR1 and CDR2 (germline): LNHDA, SQIVND (reference sequence). The CDR3 spells CACRQFNNSPLHF. For the CDR3, the DNA is TGTGCCTGTCGACAATTTAATAATTCACCCCTCCACTTT.

This chain connects TRBV28 to TRBJ1-5; 8 bases are a match to TRBD1. Trimming took 3 bases from V and 7 from J; bases not matched to a gene: 14. The CDR3 runs to 17 residues. Germline V gene lookup returns CDR1 MDHEN and CDR2 SYDVKM. CDR3 in DNA: TGTGCCAGCAGTTTCTCCGCGACAGGGGAAAGGGGGCAGCCCCAGCATTTT. It yields the protein CASSFSATGERGQPQHF.

This clone was counted once. This sequence joins TRBV6-2 or TRBV6-3 and TRBJ2-7, with a tentative D call TRBD1 (5 bases). This CDR3 contains 14 residues. V dropped 2 bases and J dropped 7 bases, with 15 bases sitting between them. CDR1 and CDR2 from the germline V gene are MNHEY and SVGEGT. The CDR3 sequence: CASSYAGPFREQYF. CDR3 nucleotide sequence: TGTGCCAGCAGTTACGCAGGGCCGTTCAGGGAGCAGTACTTC.

The chain is built from TRBV4-3 and TRBJ2-7; maybe TRBD2 (6 bases). The CDR3 has 13 amino acids. V was cut by 4 bases and J by 4 bases, with 11 bases left in between. Germline V gene sequence: CDR1 LGHNA, CDR2 YSLEER. CDR3 amino acids: CASSRGSGYEQYF. The DNA of the CDR3 is TGCGCCAGCAGCCGAGGTAGCGGATACGAGCAGTACTTC.

The genes are TRBV7-2 and TRBJ2-4; 10 bases match TRBD2. Trimming cost V 1 base and J 2 bases; bases outside gene matches: 8. The CDR3 length is 18 residues. The V gene's germline CDR1 is SGHTA and CDR2 FQGNSA. The CDR3 DNA sequence: TGTGCCAGCAGCTTAGGACTGCTAGCGGGAGCTTCCAAAAACATTCAGTACTTC. The encoded protein is CASSLGLLAGASKNIQYF.

Only one count was recorded for this clone. The V call is TRBV20-1, the J call TRBJ1-6, with 7 bases aligning to TRBD1. After removal of 3 bases from V and 4 bases from J, the junction contained 6 bases not matched to a gene. Germline V lookup: CDR1 DFQATT, CDR2 SNEGSKA (reference sequence). The CDR3 has 15 residues. CDR3: CSASSDRRYNSPLHF. CDR3 DNA sequence: TGCAGTGCTAGTTCGGACAGGCGATATAATTCACCCCTCCACTTT.

The chain carries TRBV5-8 and TRBJ2-3; D is undetermined. V lost 0 bases to trimming and J lost 3 bases, with 5 bases between them. Germline lookup yields CDR1 SGHTS and CDR2 YDEGEE. This CDR3 spans 13 amino acids. CDR3 coding DNA: TGTGCCAGCAGCTTGGAGAGAACAGATACGCAGTATTTT. Its translation: CASSLERTDTQYF.

The CDR3 region has the DNA TGTGCCAGCAGTTTTTTAGATCAGCCCCAGCATTTT. Its translation is CASSFLDQPQHF. The chain links TRBV27 to TRBJ1-5; D is unclear. Germline CDR1 MNHEY, CDR2 SMNVEV (reference sequence). V was trimmed by 3 bases and J by 5 bases, leaving 5 bases between them. The CDR3 is 12 amino acids.